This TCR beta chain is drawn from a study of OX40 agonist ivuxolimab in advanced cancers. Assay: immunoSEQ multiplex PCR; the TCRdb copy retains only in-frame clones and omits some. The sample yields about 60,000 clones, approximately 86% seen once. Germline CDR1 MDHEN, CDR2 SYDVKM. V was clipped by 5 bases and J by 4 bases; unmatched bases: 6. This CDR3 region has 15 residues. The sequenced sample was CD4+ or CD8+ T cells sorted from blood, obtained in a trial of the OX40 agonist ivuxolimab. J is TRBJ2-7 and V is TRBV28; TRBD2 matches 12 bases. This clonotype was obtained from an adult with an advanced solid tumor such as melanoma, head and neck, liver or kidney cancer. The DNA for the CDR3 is TGTGCCAGCAGTATGACTAGCGGGAGTATTTACGAGCAGTACTTC. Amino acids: CASSMTSGSIYEQYF.